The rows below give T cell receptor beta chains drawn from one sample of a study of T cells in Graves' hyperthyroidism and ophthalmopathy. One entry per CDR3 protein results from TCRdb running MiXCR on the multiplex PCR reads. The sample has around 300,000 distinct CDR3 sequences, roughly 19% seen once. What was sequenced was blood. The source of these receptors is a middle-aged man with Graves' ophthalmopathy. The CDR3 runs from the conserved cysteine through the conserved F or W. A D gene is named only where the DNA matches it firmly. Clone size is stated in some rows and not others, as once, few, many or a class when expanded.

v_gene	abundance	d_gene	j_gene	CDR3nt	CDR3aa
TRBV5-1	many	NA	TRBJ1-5	TGCGCCAGCAGCTTGGAAACGAATCAGCCCCAGCATTTT	CASSLETNQPQHF
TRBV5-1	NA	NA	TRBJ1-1	TGCGCCAGCAGCTTGTCGGGGGTTTGGAACACTGAAGCTTTCTTT	CASSLSGVWNTEAFF
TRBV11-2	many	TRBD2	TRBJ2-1	TGTGCCAGCAGCTTAGTAGCGGGAGGGATTGAGCAGTTCTTC	CASSLVAGGIEQFF
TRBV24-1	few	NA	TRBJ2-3	TGTGCCACCAGTGACCATGGGCCATCAGATACGCAGTATTTT	CATSDHGPSDTQYF
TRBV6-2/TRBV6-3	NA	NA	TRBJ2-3	TGTGCCAGCAGTTACTCGAACCAAGCAGATACGCAGTATTTT	CASSYSNQADTQYF
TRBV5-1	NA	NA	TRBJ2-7	TGCGCCAGCAGCGGCCAGGACGGCCCAAGCTCCTACGAGCAGTACTTC	CASSGQDGPSSYEQYF
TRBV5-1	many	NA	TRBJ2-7	TGCGCCAGCAGCTTGGACCCAGGGCCCTACGAGCAGTACTTC	CASSLDPGPYEQYF
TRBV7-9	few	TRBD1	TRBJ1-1	TGTGCCAGCAGCCATCCCCTGGGGACAGCGACTGAAGCTTTCTTT	CASSHPLGTATEAFF
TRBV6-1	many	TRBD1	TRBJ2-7	TGTGCCAGCAGTGAACGGACAGGGGATATCGACGAGCAGTACTTC	CASSERTGDIDEQYF
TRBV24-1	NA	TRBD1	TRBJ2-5	TGTGCCACCACCAGGACAGGGGGCCAAGAGACCCAGTACTTC	CATTRTGGQETQYF
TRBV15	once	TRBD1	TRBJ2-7	TGTGCCACCAGCTCGGGGACAGGTTCGGGCGAGCAGTACTTC	CATSSGTGSGEQYF
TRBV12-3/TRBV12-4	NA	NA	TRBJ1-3	TGTGCCAGCACTAACAGGGCGGGAAACACCATATATTTT	CASTNRAGNTIYF
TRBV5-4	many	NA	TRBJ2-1	TGTGCCAGCAGCTTGCGGACCGACTCCTACAATGAGCAGTTCTTC	CASSLRTDSYNEQFF
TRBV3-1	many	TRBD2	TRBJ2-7	TGTGCCAGCAGCCAAAGAACGGCTAGCGGGAGGTACGAGCAGTACTTC	CASSQRTASGRYEQYF
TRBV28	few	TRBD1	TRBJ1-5	TGTGCCAGCAGTTTAAGTCTGACAGGGGGGAGTCAGCCCCAGCATTTT	CASSLSLTGGSQPQHF
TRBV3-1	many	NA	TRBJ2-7	TGTGCCAGCGGGCGGGCCGAGGGCTACGAGCAGTACTTC	CASGRAEGYEQYF
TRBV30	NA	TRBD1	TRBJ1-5	TGTGCCTGGAGACGACAGGGGGCAGTAGGGAATCAGCCCCAGCATTTT	CAWRRQGAVGNQPQHF
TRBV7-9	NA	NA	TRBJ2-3	TGTGCCAGCGGACTATCTACACACGACACGCAGTATTTT	CASGLSTHDTQYF
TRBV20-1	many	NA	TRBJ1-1	TGCAGTGCTAGAGATCGCCGAGACGGATTGAACACTGAAGCTTTCTTT	CSARDRRDGLNTEAFF
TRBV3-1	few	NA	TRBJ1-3	TGTGCCAGCAGCCAAGAAAACTCCGGAGTGCAGGGAAACACCATATATTTT	CASSQENSGVQGNTIYF
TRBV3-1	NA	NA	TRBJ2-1	TGTGCCAGCAGCCAAGATAAAACTTTTCGGGATGAGCAGTTCTTC	CASSQDKTFRDEQFF
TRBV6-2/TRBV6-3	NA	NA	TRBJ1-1	TGTGCCAGCAGTGACATCCGGGCCCAAAGGAACACTGAAGCTTTCTTT	CASSDIRAQRNTEAFF
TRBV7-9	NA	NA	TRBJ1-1	TGTGCCAGCAGCTTAAGGGAGGGGGACACTGAAGCTTTCTTT	CASSLREGDTEAFF
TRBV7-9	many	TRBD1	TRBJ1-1	TGTGCCAGCAGCCAAGGACAGGGGAACACTGAAGCTTTCTTT	CASSQGQGNTEAFF